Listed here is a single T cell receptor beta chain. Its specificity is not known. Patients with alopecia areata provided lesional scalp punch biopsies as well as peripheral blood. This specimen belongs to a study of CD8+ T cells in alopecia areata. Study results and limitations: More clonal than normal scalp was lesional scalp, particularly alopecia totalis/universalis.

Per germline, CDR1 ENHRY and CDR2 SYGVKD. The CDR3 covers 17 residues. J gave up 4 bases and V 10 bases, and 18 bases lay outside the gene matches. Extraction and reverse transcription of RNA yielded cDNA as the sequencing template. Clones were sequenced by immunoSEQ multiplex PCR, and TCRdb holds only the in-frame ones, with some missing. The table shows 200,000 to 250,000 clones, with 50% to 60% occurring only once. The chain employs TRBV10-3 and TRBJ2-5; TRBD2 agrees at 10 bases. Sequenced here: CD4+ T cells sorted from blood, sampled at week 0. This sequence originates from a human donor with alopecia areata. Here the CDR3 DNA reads TGTGCCAGCCAGGCCCGGGAAGCGGGAGGGCCGGGAGAGACCCAGTACTTC. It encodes CASQAREAGGPGETQYF.